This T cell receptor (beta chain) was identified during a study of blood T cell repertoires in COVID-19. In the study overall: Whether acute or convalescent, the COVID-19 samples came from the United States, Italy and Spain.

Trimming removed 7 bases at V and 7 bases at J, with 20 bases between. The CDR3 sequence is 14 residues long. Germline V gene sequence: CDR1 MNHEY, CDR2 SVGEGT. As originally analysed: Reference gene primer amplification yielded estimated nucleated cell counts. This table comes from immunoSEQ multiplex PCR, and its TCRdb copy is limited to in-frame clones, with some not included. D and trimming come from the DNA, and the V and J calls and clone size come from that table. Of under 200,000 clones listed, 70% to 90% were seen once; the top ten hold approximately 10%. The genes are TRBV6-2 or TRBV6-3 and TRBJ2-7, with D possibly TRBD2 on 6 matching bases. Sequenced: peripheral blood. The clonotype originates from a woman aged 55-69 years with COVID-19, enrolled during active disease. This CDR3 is CASTPIGVGGEQYF. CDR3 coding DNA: TGTGCCAGCACCCCCATCGGGGTTGGGGGGGAGCAGTACTTC.